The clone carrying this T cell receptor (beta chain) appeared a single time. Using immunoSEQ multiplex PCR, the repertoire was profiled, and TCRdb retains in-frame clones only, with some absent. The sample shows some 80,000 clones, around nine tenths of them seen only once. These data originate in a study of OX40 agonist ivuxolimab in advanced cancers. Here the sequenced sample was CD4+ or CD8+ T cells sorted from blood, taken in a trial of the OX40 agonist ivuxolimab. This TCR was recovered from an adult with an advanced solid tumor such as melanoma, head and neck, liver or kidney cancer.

The CDR3 region is CSVSLNEQFF. CDR3 bases: TGCAGCGTTTCCCTAAATGAGCAGTTCTTC. V is TRBV29-1 and J is TRBJ2-1, with D hard to call. The V and J ends lost 5 bases and 7 bases respectively, with 6 bases between them. CDR3 size: 10 residues. The germline CDR1 and CDR2 sequences are SQVTM and ANQGSEA.